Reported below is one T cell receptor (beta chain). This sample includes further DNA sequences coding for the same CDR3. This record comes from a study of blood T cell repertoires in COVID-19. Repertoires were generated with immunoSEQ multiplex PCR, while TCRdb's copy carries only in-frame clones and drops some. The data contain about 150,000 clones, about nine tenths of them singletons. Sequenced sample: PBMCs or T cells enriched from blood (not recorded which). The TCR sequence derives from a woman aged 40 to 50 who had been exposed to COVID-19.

CDR3 DNA: TGTGCCAGCAGTTTACAGGGGGGTTCACCCCTCCACTTT. It encodes CASSLQGGSPLHF. The chain carries TRBV6-5 and TRBJ1-6; 8 bases match TRBD1. The junction had 2 bases not matched to a gene; V was cut back by 4 bases and J by 9 bases. This CDR3 is built from 13 residues. Germline V gene data show CDR1 as MNHEY and CDR2 as SVGAGI.